This TCR beta chain was recorded in a study of CD8+ T cells in alopecia areata. Study at large: Twice daily, treated patients received 5 to 10 mg of oral tofacitinib. Tofacitinib ran 6 to 18 months, followed by 6 months off drug.

Treatment indicated: oral pan-JAK inhibitor, 5-10 mg twice daily. Extracted from the samples, RNA was reverse transcribed into cDNA to serve as the sequencing template. The repertoire was sequenced with immunoSEQ multiplex PCR; TCRdb's copy has only in-frame clones and lacks some. The sample holds about 260,000 clones, 60% seen once. As concerns this clone: Its antigen is undetermined. The identical CDR3 is also encoded by other nucleotide sequences in the sample.

Regarding the study as a whole: Tofacitinib delivered significant drops in scalp clonality and in expanded CD8+ clones among the top 100. Scalp samples also contribute reads from the resident alphabeta T cells found in normal skin.

This TCR came from a human donor with alopecia areata. Sequences were derived from CD4+ T cells sorted from blood, sampled at week 52, from a patient treated with tofacitinib.

This CDR3 reads CAWSVAGGNQPQHF. For the CDR3, the DNA is TGTGCCTGGAGTGTAGCAGGGGGAAATCAGCCCCAGCATTTT. This chain connects TRBV30 to TRBJ1-5; 7 bases line up with TRBD1. With 0 bases clipped from V and 4 bases from J, the junction kept 3 bases outside the gene matches. CDR1 and CDR2 (germline): GTSNPN, SVGIG (reference sequence). The CDR3 length is 14 residues. The complete variable domain, with remaining parts taken from reference TRBV30 and TRBJ1-5, reads SQTIHQWPATLVQPVGSPLSLECTVEGTSNPNLYWYRQAAGRGLQLLFYSVGIGQISSEVPQNLSASRPQDRQFILSSKKLLLSDSGFYLCAWSVAGGNQPQHFGDGTRLSIL.